The present TCR beta chain was sequenced within a study of beta chain features in type 1 diabetes (dated by TCRdb to 2017 to 2018). Regarding the research as a whole: No differences in mean age, gender distribution, total cell number or subset yield were found between patients and healthy donors. Naive and central memory subsets were obtained from all 28 donors, but regulatory and stem cell-like memory subsets were isolated from only 8 patients and roughly eight healthy donors. In the study, recently diagnosed type 1 diabetes patients and matched healthy donors were compared on the TCRB repertoires of their sorted circulating CD4+ T cell subsets. A total of 100 million to 110 million sorted cells were examined across all samples, and a strong correlation was observed between cell number per subset and RNA yield.

The CDR3 covers 19 residues, taking in both the cysteine and the phenylalanine. The only DNA kept is the CDR3, 57 bases in frame from the first base. Reading the germline V gene gives CDR1 SGHTA and CDR2 FQGNSA. After removal of 5 bases from V and 1 base from J, the junction retains 14 bases not matched to a gene. About this clone: Its antigen specificity is not known. Per-base qualities were not stored, and no clone one base away is much larger.

All of the isolated RNA was reverse transcribed with the High Capacity cDNA Reverse Transcription Kit, so expressed TCRB transcripts were sequenced. Deep immunoSEQ sequencing was performed on naive, central memory and regulatory T cell samples, with an average of around 3.4 million total reads per sample. After sorted cells were lysed in RLT buffer, RNA was extracted with DNase-treated RNeasy Micro or Mini kits, with the choice depending on cell number. Each cell subset was processed on its own to prevent cross-contamination, while patient and healthy donor samples were processed together. The immunoSEQ multiplex PCR was used to amplify TCRB sequences from cDNA, generating 87-bp fragments that spanned the CDR3 region. Amplicons were sequenced on the Illumina HiSeq platform. The original pipeline was this. PCR bias was computationally corrected using synthetic template baselines, reads within Hamming distance 2 were collapsed, and singletons that could not be merged were discarded. Reads were aligned against IMGT so that V, D and J genes, CDR3 length and insertions or deletions at six rearrangement sites could be assigned. Within each subset, clonotype counts were normalized to sorted cell number, after which true diversity and Gini coefficients were computed with the tcR R package. The overlap coefficient, calculated on TCRB nucleotide sequences, was used to measure repertoire sharing. Out-of-frame TCRB sequences from naive cells were analyzed to stand in for the pre-selection repertoire. Not all clones reach the TCRdb copy of this immuneACCESS table, which keeps in-frame sequences only. Checked studies attribute under half of the gap to unresolved V genes and leave the rest unexplained. For V, J and clone size, that table is used; D and trimming come from the DNA. This sample gives 850,000 to 900,000 clones in total; 17% of them show up just once. About 0.02% of the sample is in the top ten clones.

From each donor, a single peripheral blood sample of around 120 mL on average was drawn into heparinised tubes. A BD FACSAria II was used to sort naive, central memory, regulatory and stem cell-like memory CD4+ T cells with a panel that included CD45RO, CCR7, CD25, CD127, CD95 and CD27. A purity above 98% was achieved for all sorted populations. PBMCs were isolated immediately by Lymphoprep density gradient centrifugation and stained directly without culture. Samples were stained and sorted in pairs, with one healthy donor and one patient per experiment, so that batch effects were minimized. General findings and caveats noted by the study authors: Because cDNA rather than genomic DNA was sequenced, highly expressing activated cells could have been over-represented, although no difference in activation and CD3 levels was found between groups. HLA sub-analyses involved small numbers of individuals, so any influence of HLA type on TCRB rearrangement remained unresolved. At VDJ recombination sites, type 1 diabetes patients had fewer insertions and more deleted nucleotides, which implies abnormalities in thymic rearrangement. Type 1 diabetes patients showed a moderate but significant shortening of TCRB CDR3 length in all four CD4+ subsets. Shorter templates might be favored by PCR, yet because patient and control samples were amplified and corrected together, any such skew would affect both groups equally. The naive, central memory and regulatory TCRB repertoires appeared to resemble one another more closely among patients than among healthy donors.

What was sequenced was naive CD4+ T cells from blood. The sample's cell subset or site label, decoded: true naive CD4+ T cells. The TCR was taken from a young woman in good health. The chain employs TRBV7-2 and TRBJ2-3; 11 bases in the junction line up with TRBD2. The CDR3 region has the sequence CASSLTPSGRPTGTDTQYF. The sequenced DNA is TGTGCCAGCAGCCTGACCCCTAGCGGGAGGCCGACGGGCACAGATACGCAGTATTTT. The variable domain in full, with residues beyond the CDR3 obtained from the reference TRBV7-2 and TRBJ2-3 genes, is GAGVSQSPSNKVTEKGKDVELRCDPISGHTALYWYRQSLGQGLEFLIYFQGNSAPDKSGLPSDRFSAERTGGSVSTLTIQRTQQEDSAVYLCASSLTPSGRPTGTDTQYFGPGTRLTVL.